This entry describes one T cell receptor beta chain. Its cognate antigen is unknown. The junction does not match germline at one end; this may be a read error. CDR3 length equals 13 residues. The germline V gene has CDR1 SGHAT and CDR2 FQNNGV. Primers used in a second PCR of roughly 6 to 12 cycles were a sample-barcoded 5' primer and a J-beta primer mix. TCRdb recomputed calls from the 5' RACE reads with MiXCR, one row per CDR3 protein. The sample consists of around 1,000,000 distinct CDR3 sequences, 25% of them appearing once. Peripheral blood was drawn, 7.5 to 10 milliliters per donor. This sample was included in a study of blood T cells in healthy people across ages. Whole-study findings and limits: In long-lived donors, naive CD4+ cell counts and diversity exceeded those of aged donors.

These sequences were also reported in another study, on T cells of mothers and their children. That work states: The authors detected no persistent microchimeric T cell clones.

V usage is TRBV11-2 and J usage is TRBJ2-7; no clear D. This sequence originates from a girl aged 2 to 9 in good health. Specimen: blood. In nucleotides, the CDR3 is TGTGCCAGAAGCTTAGGTCTATCCTACGAGCAGTACTTC. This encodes CARSLGLSYEQYF.